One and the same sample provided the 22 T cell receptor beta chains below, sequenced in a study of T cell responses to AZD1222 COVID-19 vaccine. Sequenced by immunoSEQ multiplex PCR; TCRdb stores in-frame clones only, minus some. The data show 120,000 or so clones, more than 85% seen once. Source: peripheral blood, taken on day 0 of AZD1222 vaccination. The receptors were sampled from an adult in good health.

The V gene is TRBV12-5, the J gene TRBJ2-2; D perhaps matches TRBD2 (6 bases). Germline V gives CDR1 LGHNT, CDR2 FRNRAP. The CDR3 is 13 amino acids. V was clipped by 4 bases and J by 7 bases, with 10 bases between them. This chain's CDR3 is CASGYERVGELFF. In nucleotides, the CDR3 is TGTGCTAGTGGTTATGAGCGGGTCGGGGAGCTGTTTTTT.

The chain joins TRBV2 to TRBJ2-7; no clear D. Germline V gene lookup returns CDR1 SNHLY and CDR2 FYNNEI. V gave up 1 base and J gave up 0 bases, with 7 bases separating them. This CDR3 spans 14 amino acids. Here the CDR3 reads CASSEETGSYEQYF. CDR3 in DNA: TGTGCCAGCAGTGAAGAGACTGGCTCCTACGAGCAGTACTTC.

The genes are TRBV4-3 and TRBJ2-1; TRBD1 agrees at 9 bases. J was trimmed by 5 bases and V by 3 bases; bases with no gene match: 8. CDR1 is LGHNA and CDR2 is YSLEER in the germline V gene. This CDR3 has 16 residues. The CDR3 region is CASSQGQGILNNEQFF. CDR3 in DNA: TGCGCCAGCAGCCAGGGACAGGGCATCCTAAACAATGAGCAGTTCTTC.

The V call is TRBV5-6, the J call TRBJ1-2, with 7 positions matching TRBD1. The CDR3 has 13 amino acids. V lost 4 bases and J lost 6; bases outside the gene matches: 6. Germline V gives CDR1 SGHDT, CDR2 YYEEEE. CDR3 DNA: TGTGCCAGCAGCAAGACAGGGCATGATGGCTACACCTTC. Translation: CASSKTGHDGYTF.

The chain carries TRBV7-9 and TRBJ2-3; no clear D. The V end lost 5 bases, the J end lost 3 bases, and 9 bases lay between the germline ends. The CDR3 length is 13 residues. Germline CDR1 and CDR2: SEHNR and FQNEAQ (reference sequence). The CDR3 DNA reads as TGTGCCAGCAGCCGGTCGGGTACAGATACGCAGTATTTT. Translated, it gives CASSRSGTDTQYF. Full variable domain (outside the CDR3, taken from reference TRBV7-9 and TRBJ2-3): DTGVSQNPRHKITKRGQNVTFRCDPISEHNRLYWYRQTLGQGPEFLTYFQNEAQLEKSRLLSDRFSAERPKGSFSTLEIQRTEQGDSAMYLCASSRSGTDTQYFGPGTRLTVL.

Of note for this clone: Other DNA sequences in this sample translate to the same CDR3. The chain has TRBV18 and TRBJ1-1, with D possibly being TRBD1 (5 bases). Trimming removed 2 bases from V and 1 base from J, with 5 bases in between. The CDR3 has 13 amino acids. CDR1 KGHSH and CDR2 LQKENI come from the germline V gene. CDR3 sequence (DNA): TGTGCCAGCTCACCAGGGACGAACACTGAAGCTTTCTTT. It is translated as CASSPGTNTEAFF.

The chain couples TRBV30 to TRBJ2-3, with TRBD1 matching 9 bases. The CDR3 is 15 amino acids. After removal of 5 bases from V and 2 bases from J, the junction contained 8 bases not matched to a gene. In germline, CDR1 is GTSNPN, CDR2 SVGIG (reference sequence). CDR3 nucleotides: TGTGCCTGGGAGACCGGGACAGGGCCCACAGATACGCAGTATTTT. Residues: CAWETGTGPTDTQYF.

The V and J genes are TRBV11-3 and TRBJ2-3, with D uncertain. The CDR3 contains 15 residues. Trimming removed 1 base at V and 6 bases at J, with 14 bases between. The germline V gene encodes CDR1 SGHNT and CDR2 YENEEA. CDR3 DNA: TGTGCCAGCAGCTTAGGTCGAGGAGCCGGGGATACGCAGTATTTT. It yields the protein CASSLGRGAGDTQYF.

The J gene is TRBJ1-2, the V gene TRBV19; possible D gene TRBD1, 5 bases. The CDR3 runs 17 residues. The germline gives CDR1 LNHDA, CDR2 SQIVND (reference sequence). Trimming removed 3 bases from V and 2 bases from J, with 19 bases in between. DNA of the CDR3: TGTGCCAGTAGTATTGCATCCAACCAGGGAACCAACTATGGCTACACCTTC. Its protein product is CASSIASNQGTNYGYTF.

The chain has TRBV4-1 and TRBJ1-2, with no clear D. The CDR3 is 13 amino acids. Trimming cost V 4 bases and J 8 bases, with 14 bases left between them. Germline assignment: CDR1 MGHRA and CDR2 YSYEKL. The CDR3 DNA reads TGCGCCAGCAGCCCGCCACGCCTGGGGGGCTACACCTTC. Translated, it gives CASSPPRLGGYTF.

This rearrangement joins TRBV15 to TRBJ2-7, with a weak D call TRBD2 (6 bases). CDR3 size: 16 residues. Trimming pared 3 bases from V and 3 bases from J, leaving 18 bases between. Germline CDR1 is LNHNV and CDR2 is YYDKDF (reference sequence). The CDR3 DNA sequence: TGTGCCACCAGCAGTCTCGGGGGTCGAGCAGACTACGAGCAGTACTTC. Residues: CATSSLGGRADYEQYF.

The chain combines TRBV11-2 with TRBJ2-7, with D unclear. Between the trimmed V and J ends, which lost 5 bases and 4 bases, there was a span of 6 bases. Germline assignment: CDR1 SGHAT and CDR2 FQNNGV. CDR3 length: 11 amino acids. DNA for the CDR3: TGTGCCAGCAGCCTCCAGTACGAGCAGTACTTC. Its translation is CASSLQYEQYF.

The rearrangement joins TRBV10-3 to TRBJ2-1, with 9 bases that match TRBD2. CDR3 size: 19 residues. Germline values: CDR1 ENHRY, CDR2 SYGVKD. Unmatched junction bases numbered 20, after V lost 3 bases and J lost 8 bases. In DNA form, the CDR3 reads TGTGCCATCAGTGACTTAAGTAATAAGCGGGGGGCACTTAGGGATGAGCAGTTCTTC. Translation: CAISDLSNKRGALRDEQFF.

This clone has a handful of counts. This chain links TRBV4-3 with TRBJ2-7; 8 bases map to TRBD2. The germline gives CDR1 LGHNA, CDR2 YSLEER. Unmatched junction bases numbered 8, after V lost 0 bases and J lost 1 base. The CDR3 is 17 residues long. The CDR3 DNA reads TGCGCCAGCAGCCAAGAAGTTACTAGCGGTTGGTCCTACGAGCAGTACTTC. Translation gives CASSQEVTSGWSYEQYF.

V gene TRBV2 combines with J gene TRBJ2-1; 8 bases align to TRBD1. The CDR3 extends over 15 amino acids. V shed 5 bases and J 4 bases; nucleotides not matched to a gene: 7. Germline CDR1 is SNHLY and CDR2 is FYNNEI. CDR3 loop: CASSQTGGRYNEQFF. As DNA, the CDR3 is TGTGCCAGCAGTCAAACAGGGGGACGTTACAATGAGCAGTTCTTC.

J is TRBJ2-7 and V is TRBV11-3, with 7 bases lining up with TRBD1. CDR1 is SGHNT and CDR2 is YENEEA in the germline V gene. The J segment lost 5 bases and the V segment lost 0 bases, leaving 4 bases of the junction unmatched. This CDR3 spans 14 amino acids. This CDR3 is CASSLEGGNDEQYF. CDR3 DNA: TGTGCCAGCAGCTTAGAAGGGGGCAACGACGAGCAGTACTTC.

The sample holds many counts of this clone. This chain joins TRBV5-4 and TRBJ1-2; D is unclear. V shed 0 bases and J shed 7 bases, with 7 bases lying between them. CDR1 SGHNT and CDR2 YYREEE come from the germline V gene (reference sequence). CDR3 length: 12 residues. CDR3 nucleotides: TGTGCCAGCAGCTTGGATCGGGTTGGCTACACCTTC. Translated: CASSLDRVGYTF.

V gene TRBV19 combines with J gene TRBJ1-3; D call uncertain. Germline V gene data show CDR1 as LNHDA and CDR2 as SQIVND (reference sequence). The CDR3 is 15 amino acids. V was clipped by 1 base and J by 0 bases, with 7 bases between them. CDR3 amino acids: CASSIGQNSGNTIYF. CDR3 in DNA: TGTGCCAGTAGTATAGGGCAGAACTCTGGAAACACCATATATTTT.

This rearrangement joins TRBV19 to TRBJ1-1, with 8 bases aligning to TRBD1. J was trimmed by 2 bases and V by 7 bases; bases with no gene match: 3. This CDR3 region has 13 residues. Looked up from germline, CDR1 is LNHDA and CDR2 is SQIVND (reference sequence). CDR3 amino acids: CASTDRGNTEAFF. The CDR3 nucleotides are TGTGCCAGTACCGACAGGGGTAACACTGAAGCTTTCTTT. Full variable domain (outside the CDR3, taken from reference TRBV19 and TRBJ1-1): DGGITQSPKYLFRKEGQNVTLSCEQNLNHDAMYWYRQDPGQGLRLIYYSQIVNDFQKGDIAEGYSVSREKKESFPLTVTSAQKNPTAFYLCASTDRGNTEAFFGQGTRLTVV.

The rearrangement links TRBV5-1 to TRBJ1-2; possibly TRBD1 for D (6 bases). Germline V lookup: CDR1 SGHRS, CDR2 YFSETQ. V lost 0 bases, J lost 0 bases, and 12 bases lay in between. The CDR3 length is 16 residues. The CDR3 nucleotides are TGCGCCAGCAGCTTGGCCAGGGGACTTGCTAACTATGGCTACACCTTC. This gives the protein CASSLARGLANYGYTF.

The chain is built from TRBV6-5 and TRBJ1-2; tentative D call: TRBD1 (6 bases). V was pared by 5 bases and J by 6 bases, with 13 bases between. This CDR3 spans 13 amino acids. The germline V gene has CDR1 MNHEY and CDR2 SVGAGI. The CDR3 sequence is CASSPTGLDGYTF. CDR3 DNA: TGTGCCAGCAGTCCCACAGGGCTGGATGGCTACACCTTC.

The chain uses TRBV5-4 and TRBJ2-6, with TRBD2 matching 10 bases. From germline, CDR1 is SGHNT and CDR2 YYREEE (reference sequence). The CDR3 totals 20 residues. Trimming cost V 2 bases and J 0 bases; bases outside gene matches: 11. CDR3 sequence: CASSFLLGTSVTSGANVLTF. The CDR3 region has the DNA TGTGCCAGCAGCTTTTTATTGGGGACTAGCGTAACCTCTGGGGCCAACGTCCTGACTTTC.